This entry features one T cell receptor (beta chain) sequence. The data were taken from a study of OX40 agonist ivuxolimab in advanced cancers. Trimming left V 0 bases short and J 8 bases short, with 11 bases between. This CDR3 is 15 amino acids long. CDR1 and CDR2 (germline): SGHVS, FQNEAQ. The assay was immunoSEQ multiplex PCR, and TCRdb's table has in-frame clones only and misses some. The profile shows some 25,000 clones, around four fifths of them singletons. Sample: CD4+ or CD8+ T cells sorted from blood, taken in a trial of the OX40 agonist ivuxolimab. The chain has TRBV7-8 and TRBJ1-6, with D tentatively TRBD1 (6 bases). The receptor was isolated from an adult with an advanced solid tumor such as melanoma, head and neck, liver or kidney cancer. The CDR3 loop is CASSLAWGQDSPLHF. The CDR3 nucleotides read TGTGCCAGCAGCTTAGCGTGGGGGCAGGATTCACCCCTCCACTTT. The full variable domain, in which reference TRBV7-8 and TRBJ1-6 provide the parts outside the CDR3, is GAGVSQSPRYKVAKRGQDVALRCDPISGHVSLFWYQQALGQGPEFLTYFQNEAQLDKSGLPSDRFFAERPEGSVSTLKIQRTQQEDSAVYLCASSLAWGQDSPLHFGNGTRLTVT.